This T cell receptor (beta chain) was found in a study of CD8 T cells in ankylosing spondylitis. Whole-study results and caveats: There was reportedly significant enrichment of clones that were disease-linked in matched ankylosing spondylitis synovial fluid. Earlier work had already found some motif variants in reactive arthritis synovial fluid and blood.

Making use of molecular barcodes, quantitative 5'-RACE generated TCR beta libraries. TCRdb independently ran MiXCR on the 5' RACE reads; one entry per CDR3 protein. This sample has about 220,000 distinct CDR3 sequences, with roughly 26% found just once. V was pared by 7 bases and J by 2 bases, with 7 bases of the junction left unmatched. The CDR3 has 14 residues. Germline-derived CDR1 and CDR2 are SQVTM and ANQGSEA. This clonotype has a count of ten or more. What it binds is not known. The sample comprised blood, either unsorted or a sorted T cell fraction (not recorded which). The V call is TRBV29-1, the J call TRBJ2-7, with 11 bases identical to TRBD2. This TCR was sampled from a male donor with ankylosing spondylitis or in good health (not recorded which). Written as DNA, the CDR3 is TGCAGCGCACTAGCGGGAGTCTGGACCTACGAGCAGTACTTC. Its protein is CSALAGVWTYEQYF.